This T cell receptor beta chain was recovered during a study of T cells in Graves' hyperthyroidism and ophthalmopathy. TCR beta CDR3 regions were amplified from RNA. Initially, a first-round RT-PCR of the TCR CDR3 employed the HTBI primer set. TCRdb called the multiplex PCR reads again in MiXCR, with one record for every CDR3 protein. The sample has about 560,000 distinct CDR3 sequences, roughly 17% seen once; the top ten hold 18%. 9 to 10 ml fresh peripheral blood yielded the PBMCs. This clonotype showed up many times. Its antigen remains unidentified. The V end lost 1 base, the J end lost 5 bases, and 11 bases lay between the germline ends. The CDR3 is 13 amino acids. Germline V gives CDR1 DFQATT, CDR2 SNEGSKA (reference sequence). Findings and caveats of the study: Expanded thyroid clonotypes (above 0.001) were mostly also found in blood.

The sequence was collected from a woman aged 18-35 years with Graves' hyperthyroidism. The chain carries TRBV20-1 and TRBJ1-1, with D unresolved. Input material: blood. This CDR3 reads CSARGPLGTEAFF. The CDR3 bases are TGCAGTGCTAGAGGACCTCTCGGGACTGAAGCTTTCTTT.